This section outlines one TCR beta chain sequence together with its context. As yet, its antigen is unknown. The sequenced fragment ends 3 residues before the CDR3 boundary, so the rest is inferred from the germline J gene. Clones were read by immunoSEQ multiplex PCR, and TCRdb kept only the in-frame ones, dropping some. The table lists roughly 53,000 clones, with roughly 0.9% in the top ten. The data were obtained in a study of Tregs in tolerant kidney transplant recipients. Thawed PBMCs were FACS-sorted into unstimulated CD4+CD25+CD127- regulatory T cells, CD4+CD25- non-regulatory cells, CD4 and CD8 cells. The V end lost 1 base, the J end lost 2 bases, and 12 bases lay between the germline ends. The CDR3 totals 15 residues. CDR1 LNHNV and CDR2 YYDKDF come from the germline V gene (reference sequence). Regarding the study as a whole: Tolerant patients' donor-specific Tregs expanded beyond overall Tregs, suggesting antigen-driven growth.

The input for sequencing was CD4+ T cells from blood, taken before the transplant. This receptor was taken from a human donor who received a combined kidney and bone marrow transplant. The genes are TRBV15 and TRBJ2-7; D tentatively fits TRBD1 or TRBD2 (5 bases each). CDR3 in amino acids: CATSRVPGSPYEQYF. The sequenced CDR3 bases are TGTGCCACCAGCAGAGTCCCAGGGAGTCCCTACGAG.